The rows below give T cell receptor beta chains drawn from one sample of a study of blood T cells in healthy people across ages. TCRdb passed the 5' RACE reads through MiXCR, listing each CDR3 protein once. This sample carries about 680,000 distinct CDR3 sequences, more than 40% of them seen once, and the ten largest clones take 30% to 35%. What was sequenced was blood. These receptors all stem from a woman in her fifties or sixties in good health. CDR3s include the opening cysteine and the closing phenylalanine or tryptophan. The D gene is left open where the match is weak. The size field is filled for only some rows; it gives once, few, many or a size class.

V,D,J,size,DNA,CDR3
TRBV5-4,TRBD2,TRBJ2-7,NA,TGTGCCAGCAGACAAGCTAGCGGGAGTGGGAACGAGCAGTACTTC,CASRQASGSGNEQYF
TRBV7-2,NA,TRBJ2-1,NA,TGTGCCGGGAGTGACGGGTTCTACAATGAGCAGTTCTTC,CAGSDGFYNEQFF
TRBV27,TRBD2,TRBJ2-5,few,TGTGCCAGCAGTTTCCATTATAGCGGGAGGGACTTGTACTTC,CASSFHYSGRDLYF
TRBV5-1,TRBD1,TRBJ2-7,few,TGCGCCAGCAGCATCGCGACCGGGACAGTTAACCACGAGCAGTACTTC,CASSIATGTVNHEQYF
TRBV25-1,TRBD1,TRBJ1-4,NA,TGTGCCAGCAGTGAAGGGGGGAGGGGGCAGGGTGAAAAACTGTTTTTT,CASSEGGRGQGEKLFF
TRBV7-2,TRBD2,TRBJ2-1,NA,TGTGCCAGCAGCTTAGTAGCTATTGCGGGAGGGAACTTCAATGAGCAGTTCTTC,CASSLVAIAGGNFNEQFF
TRBV5-1,NA,TRBJ2-3,NA,TGCGCCAGCAGTAGTCGGGGAGCAGATACGAAGTATTTT,CASSSRGADTKYF
TRBV10-3,NA,TRBJ2-3,NA,TGTGCCTCCAAGCCGGGTGACAACACAGATACGCAGTATTTT,CASKPGDNTDTQYF
TRBV7-3,NA,TRBJ2-7,NA,TGTGCCAGCAGCTTTGAGGGCTTTGTGAACGAGCAGTACTTC,CASSFEGFVNEQYF
TRBV6-1,NA,TRBJ2-7,once,TGTGCCAGCAGTGCCTGGGGCTACGAGCAGTACTTC,CASSAWGYEQYF
TRBV9,TRBD1,TRBJ1-2,NA,TGTGCCAGCAGCGCAGGGGGGGGGAACTATGGCTACACCTTC,CASSAGGGNYGYTF
TRBV4-2,NA,TRBJ1-4,few,TGTGCCAGCAGCCAACAAGGGACCCAGGCTATTGAAAAACTGTTTTTT,CASSQQGTQAIEKLFF
TRBV7-2,NA,TRBJ2-1,once,TGTGCCAGCAGCTTCGTTCGGGGAAATGAGCAGTTCTTC,CASSFVRGNEQFF
TRBV25-1,NA,TRBJ1-4,NA,TGTGCCAGCAGTGAAGGTGCCTACGAGGGACTGTTTTTT,CASSEGAYEGLFF
TRBV2,TRBD1,TRBJ1-5,NA,TGTGCCAGCAGGCAACAGGGGTTCGGTCAGCCCCAGCATTTT,CASRQQGFGQPQHF
TRBV20-1,TRBD1,TRBJ2-7,few,TGCAGTGCTAAGGGACAGGGAACGAGGGAGCAGTACTTC,CSAKGQGTREQYF